Here is one T cell receptor beta chain with its context. V shed 3 bases and J shed 4 bases, with 15 bases lying between them. Germline V gene data show CDR1 as LNHDA and CDR2 as SQIVND (reference sequence). The CDR3 covers 15 residues. The sample is drawn from a study of shared clonotypes between healthy human individuals. At the level of the study: Three men and a couple of women, aged 18 to 49, were donors.

This table comes from immunoSEQ multiplex PCR, and its TCRdb copy is limited to in-frame clones, with some not included. The table has around 690,000 clones, less than 95% seen once; the top ten hold 34%. Each of the donors was a healthy adult who was HIV-negative and had not had a recent acute infection or vaccination. The sequenced material came from memory CD8+ T cells from PBMCs. Described subset: CD45RO+ cells pooled with CCR7-negative TemRA cells. This clonotype was sampled from a man between 18 and 29 years old in good health. Some clones in this sample may be carry-over from other donors' samples. The V and J genes are TRBV19 and TRBJ1-1; D call uncertain. CDR3 coding DNA: TGTGCCAGTAGTATCCCTGGAGGGCGGGGCACTGAAGCTTTCTTT. It is translated as CASSIPGGRGTEAFF.